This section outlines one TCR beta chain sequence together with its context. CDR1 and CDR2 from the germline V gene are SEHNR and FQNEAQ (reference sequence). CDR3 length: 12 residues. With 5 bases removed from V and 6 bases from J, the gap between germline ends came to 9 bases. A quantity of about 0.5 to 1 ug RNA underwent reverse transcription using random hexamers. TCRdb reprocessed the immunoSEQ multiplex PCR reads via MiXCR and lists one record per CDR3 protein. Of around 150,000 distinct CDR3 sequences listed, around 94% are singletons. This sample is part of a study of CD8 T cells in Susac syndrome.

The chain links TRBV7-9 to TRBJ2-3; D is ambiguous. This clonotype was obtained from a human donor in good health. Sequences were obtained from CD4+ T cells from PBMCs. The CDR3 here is CASSRFSDTQYF. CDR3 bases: TGTGCCAGCAGCCGTTTCTCCGATACGCAGTATTTT.